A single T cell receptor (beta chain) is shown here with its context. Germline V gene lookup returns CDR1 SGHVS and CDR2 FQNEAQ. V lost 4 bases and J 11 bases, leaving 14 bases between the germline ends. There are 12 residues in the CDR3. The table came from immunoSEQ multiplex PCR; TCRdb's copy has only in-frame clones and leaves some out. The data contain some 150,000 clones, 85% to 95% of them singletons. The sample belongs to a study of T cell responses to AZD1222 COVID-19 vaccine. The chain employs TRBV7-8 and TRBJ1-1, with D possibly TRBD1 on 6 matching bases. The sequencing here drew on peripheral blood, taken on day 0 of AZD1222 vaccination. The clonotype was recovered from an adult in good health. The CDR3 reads CASSSNRAPAFF. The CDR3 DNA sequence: TGTGCCAGCAGCTCCAACAGGGCTCCGGCTTTCTTT. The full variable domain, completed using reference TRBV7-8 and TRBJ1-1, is GAGVSQSPRYKVAKRGQDVALRCDPISGHVSLFWYQQALGQGPEFLTYFQNEAQLDKSGLPSDRFFAERPEGSVSTLKIQRTQQEDSAVYLCASSSNRAPAFFGQGTRLTVV.